Listed here are 6 T cell receptor beta chains from one sample, sequenced in a study of cytomegalovirus exposure and HLA in healthy donors. A multiplex PCR was run with 60 Vbeta primers and 13 Jbeta primers. Sequencing was performed with immunoSEQ multiplex PCR; in TCRdb, only in-frame clones are kept and a portion is missing. The sample shows about 180,000 clones, around four fifths of them seen only once. The sequenced sample consisted of PBMCs. Receptor source: a man aged 25-45 years in good health and CMV-seronegative.

The chain uses TRBV29-1 and TRBJ1-2; weak D call: TRBD1 (6 bases). Germline CDR1 is SQVTM and CDR2 is ANQGSEA. The CDR3 consists of 14 residues. Trimming removed 6 bases at V and 2 bases at J, with 16 bases between. The CDR3 region is CSVPQGQSNYGYTF. CDR3 DNA sequence: TGCAGCGTGCCCCAAGGACAGTCCAACTATGGCTACACCTTC.

The chain links TRBV7-9 to TRBJ2-2; no clear D. Per germline, CDR1 SEHNR and CDR2 FQNEAQ (reference sequence). The CDR3 runs to 16 residues. The V end lost 1 base, the J end lost 0 bases, and 9 bases lay between the germline ends. The CDR3 coding sequence is TGTGCCAGCAGCTTAGACATATCCGCGAACACCGGGGAGCTGTTTTTT. This sequence encodes CASSLDISANTGELFF.

The rearrangement uses TRBV5-5 and TRBJ1-4, with a tentative D call TRBD1 (6 bases). This CDR3 has 14 amino acids. Looked up from germline, CDR1 is SGHKS and CDR2 is YYEKEE (reference sequence). V was clipped by 4 bases and J by 8 bases, with 15 bases between them. CDR3 nucleotides: TGTGCCAGCAGCATACAGGGCTTCGGGGAAAAACTGTTTTTT. Translating it yields CASSIQGFGEKLFF.

V is TRBV25-1 and J is TRBJ1-3; D unresolved. Germline CDR1 MGHDK, CDR2 SYGVNS. Trimming pared 4 bases from V and 4 bases from J, leaving 11 bases between. This CDR3 is built from 14 residues. This CDR3 reads CASSGISAGNTIYF. As DNA, the CDR3 is TGTGCCAGCAGTGGTATCTCCGCGGGAAACACCATATATTTT.

In the case of this clone: At one end the junction does not follow the germline gene, possibly because of a read error. The chain combines TRBV6-5 with TRBJ2-7; 10 nucleotides agree with TRBD1. CDR1 is MNHEY, CDR2 SVGAGI, per germline. This CDR3 is 16 amino acids long. In DNA form, the CDR3 reads TGTGCCAGCGGTTACCTTTGGGGGACAGGGGTGTACGAGCAGTACTTC. Translated, it gives CASGYLWGTGVYEQYF.

This clone was counted a single time. The J gene is TRBJ2-2, the V gene TRBV7-2; a possible D gene is TRBD1 (6 bases). Germline values: CDR1 SGHTA, CDR2 FQGNSA. Trimming shortened V by 4 bases and J by 3 bases, and 9 bases separated the two germline ends. The CDR3 covers 14 residues. The CDR3 is CASSWTVDTGELFF. The CDR3 bases are TGTGCCAGCAGCTGGACAGTAGACACCGGGGAGCTGTTTTTT.